This TCR beta chain comes out of a study of glioma-infiltrating T cells. Study results and limitations: Tissue-blood divergence was below expectation in non-neoplastic patients, above in gliomas. CDR3 overlap between tissue and blood was very small.

CDR1 and CDR2 (germline): MDHEN, SYDVKM. The CDR3 covers 15 residues. Trimming cost V 2 bases and J 6 bases; bases outside gene matches: 5. The iRepertoire nested amplicon-rescue multiplex PCR amplified TCR alpha and beta CDR3s from RNA. Tissue mRNA or PBMC total RNA, about 95-450 ng, went into one-step reverse transcription and amplification. TCRdb itself ran the multiplex PCR reads through MiXCR, one entry per CDR3 protein. The repertoire holds 95,000 to 150,000 distinct CDR3 sequences, with about 23% as singletons. This clonotype was observed many times. The antigen is unknown. The source material was glioma tissue, nonneoplastic brain tissue, or PBMCs (not recorded which). The sequence came from a human donor with low-grade glioma or glioblastoma, undergoing nonglioma brain surgery, or in good health (not recorded which). The genes are TRBV28 and TRBJ2-1; 9 positions agree with TRBD1. For the CDR3, the DNA is TGTGCCAGCAGTTTACTGACAGGGGGGATCAATGAGCAGTTCTTC. It specifies CASSLLTGGINEQFF.